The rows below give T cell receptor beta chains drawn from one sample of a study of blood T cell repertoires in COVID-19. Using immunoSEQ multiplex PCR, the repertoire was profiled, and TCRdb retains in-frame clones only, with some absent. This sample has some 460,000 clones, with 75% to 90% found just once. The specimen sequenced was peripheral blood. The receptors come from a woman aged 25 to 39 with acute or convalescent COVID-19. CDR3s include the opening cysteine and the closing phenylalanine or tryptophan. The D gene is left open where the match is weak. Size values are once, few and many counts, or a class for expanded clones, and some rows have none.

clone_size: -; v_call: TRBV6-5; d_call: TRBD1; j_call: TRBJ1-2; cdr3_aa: CASMTGTAANYGYTF; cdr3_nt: TGTGCCAGCATGACCGGGACAGCAGCTAACTATGGCTACACCTTC
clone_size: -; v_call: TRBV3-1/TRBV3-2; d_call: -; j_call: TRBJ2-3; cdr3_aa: CASRPLEFFFRDTQYF; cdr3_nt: TGTGCCAGCAGACCTCTTGAGTTCTTCTTTCGAGATACGCAGTATTTT
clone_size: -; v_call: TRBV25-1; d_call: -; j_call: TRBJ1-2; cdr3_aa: CASSGPNPGLKLLGYTF; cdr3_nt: TGTGCCAGCAGTGGACCAAATCCGGGTCTCAAGTTACTCGGCTACACCTTC
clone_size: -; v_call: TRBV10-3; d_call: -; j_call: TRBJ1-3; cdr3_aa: CAISDPGISGNTIYF; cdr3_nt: TGTGCCATCAGTGACCCCGGGATCTCTGGAAACACCATATATTTT
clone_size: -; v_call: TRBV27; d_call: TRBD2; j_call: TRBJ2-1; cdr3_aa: CASSFSPGAGGPIDEQFF; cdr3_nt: TGTGCCAGCAGTTTTAGCCCCGGGGCGGGGGGGCCTATTGATGAGCAGTTCTTC
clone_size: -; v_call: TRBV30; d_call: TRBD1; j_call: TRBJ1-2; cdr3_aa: CAWSVRQGIYGYTF; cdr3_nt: TGTGCCTGGAGTGTAAGACAGGGAATTTATGGCTACACCTTC
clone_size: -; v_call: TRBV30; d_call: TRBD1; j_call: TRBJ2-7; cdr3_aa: CAWSAGTGVYEQYF; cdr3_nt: TGTGCCTGGAGTGCCGGGACAGGCGTCTACGAGCAGTACTTC
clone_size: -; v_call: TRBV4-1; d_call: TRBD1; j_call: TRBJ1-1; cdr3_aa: CASSPLSGQGARPEAFF; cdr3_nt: TGCGCCAGCAGCCCGCTTTCGGGACAGGGGGCGAGGCCTGAAGCTTTCTTT
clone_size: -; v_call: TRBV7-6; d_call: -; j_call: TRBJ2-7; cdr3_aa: CASGTDQHGAYEQYF; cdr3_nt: TGTGCCAGCGGCACAGATCAACACGGCGCCTACGAGCAGTACTTC
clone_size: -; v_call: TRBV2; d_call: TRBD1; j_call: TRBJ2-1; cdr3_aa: CASRVRLGQGDYNEQFF; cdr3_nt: TGTGCCAGCAGAGTCAGGCTAGGACAGGGGGACTACAATGAGCAGTTCTTC
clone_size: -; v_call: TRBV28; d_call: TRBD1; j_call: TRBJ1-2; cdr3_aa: CASRSRKAGGWYGYTF; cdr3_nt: TGTGCCAGCAGGTCGAGAAAGGCAGGGGGCTGGTATGGCTACACCTTC
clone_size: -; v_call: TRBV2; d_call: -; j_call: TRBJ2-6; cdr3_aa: CASSVGSSGANVLTF; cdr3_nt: TGTGCCAGCAGTGTGGGCAGCTCTGGGGCCAACGTCCTGACTTTC
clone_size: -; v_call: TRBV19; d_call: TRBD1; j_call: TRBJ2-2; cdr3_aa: CASSAQTGAHTGELFF; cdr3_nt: TGTGCCAGTAGTGCCCAGACAGGGGCGCACACCGGGGAGCTGTTTTTT
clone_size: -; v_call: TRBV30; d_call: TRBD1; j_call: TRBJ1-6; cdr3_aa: CAWSVEGASSYNSPLHF; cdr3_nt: TGTGCCTGGAGTGTAGAGGGGGCCTCCTCCTATAATTCACCCCTCCACTTT
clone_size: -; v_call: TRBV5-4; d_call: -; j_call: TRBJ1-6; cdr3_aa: CASSLGPLSGFPLHF; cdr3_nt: TGTGCCAGCAGCTTGGGCCCCCTCTCAGGGTTCCCCCTCCACTTT
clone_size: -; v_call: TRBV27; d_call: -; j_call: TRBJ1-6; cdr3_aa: CASSRYRAFNSPLHF; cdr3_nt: TGTGCCAGCAGCCGTTACAGGGCCTTTAATTCACCCCTCCACTTT
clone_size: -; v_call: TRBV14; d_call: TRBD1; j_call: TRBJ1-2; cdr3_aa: CASSQVGQGAYGYTF; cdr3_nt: TGTGCCAGCAGCCAAGTGGGACAGGGGGCCTATGGCTACACCTTC
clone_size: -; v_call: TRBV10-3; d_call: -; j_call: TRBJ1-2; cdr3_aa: CAIRLDSSYGYTF; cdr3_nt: TGTGCCATCAGACTCGACAGTTCCTATGGCTACACCTTC
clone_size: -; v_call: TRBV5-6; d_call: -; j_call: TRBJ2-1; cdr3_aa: CASSYGSSRNEQFF; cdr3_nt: TGTGCCAGCAGCTATGGCTCGTCTAGGAATGAGCAGTTCTTC
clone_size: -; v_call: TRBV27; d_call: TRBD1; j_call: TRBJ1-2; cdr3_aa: CASSLGQGNGYTF; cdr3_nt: TGTGCCAGCAGTTTAGGACAGGGTAATGGCTACACCTTC
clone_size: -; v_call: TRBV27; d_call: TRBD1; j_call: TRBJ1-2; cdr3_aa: CASSIYWTGPNSNYGYTF; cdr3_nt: TGTGCCAGCAGTATCTACTGGACAGGACCCAACTCCAACTATGGCTACACCTTC
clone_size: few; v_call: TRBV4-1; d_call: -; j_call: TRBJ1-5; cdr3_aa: CASSLYEEGNQPQHF; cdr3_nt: TGCGCCAGCTCCCTCTATGAGGAGGGCAATCAGCCCCAGCATTTT
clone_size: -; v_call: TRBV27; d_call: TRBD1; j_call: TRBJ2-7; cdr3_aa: CASSFPGTGQPRQYF; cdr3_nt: TGTGCCAGCAGTTTCCCCGGGACAGGCCAGCCTCGGCAGTACTTC
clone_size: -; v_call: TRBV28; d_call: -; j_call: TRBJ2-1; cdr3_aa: CASSPGHDNEQFF; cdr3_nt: TGTGCCAGCAGTCCCGGACACGACAATGAGCAGTTCTTC
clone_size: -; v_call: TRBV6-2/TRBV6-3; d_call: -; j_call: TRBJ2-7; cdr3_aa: CASSYSPLEGSYEQYF; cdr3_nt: TGTGCCAGCAGTTACTCCCCCCTCGAGGGCTCCTACGAGCAGTACTTC
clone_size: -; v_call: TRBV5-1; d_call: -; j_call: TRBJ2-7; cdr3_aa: CASSLEGVGEQYF; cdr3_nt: TGCGCCAGCAGCTTGGAAGGGGTAGGGGAGCAGTACTTC
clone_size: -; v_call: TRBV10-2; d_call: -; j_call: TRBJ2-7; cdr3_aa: CASSVQGDEQYF; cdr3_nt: TGCGCCAGCAGTGTACAGGGAGACGAGCAGTACTTC
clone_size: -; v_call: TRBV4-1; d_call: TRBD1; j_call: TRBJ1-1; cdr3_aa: CASSQGPGTTGVYTEAFF; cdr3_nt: TGCGCCAGCAGCCAAGGTCCCGGGACGACAGGGGTTTATACTGAAGCTTTCTTT
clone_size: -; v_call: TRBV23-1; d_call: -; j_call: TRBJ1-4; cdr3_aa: CASKPSGISF; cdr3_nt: TGCGCCAGCAAGCCGTCGGGAATAAGTTTT
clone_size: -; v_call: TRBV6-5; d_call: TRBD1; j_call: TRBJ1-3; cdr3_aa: CASSSDRALGNTIYF; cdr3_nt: TGTGCCAGCAGCTCGGACAGGGCTCTAGGAAACACCATATATTTT
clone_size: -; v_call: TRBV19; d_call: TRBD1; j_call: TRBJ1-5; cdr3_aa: CASSSPFTGGGQPQHF; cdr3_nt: TGTGCCAGTAGTTCTCCTTTCACAGGGGGCGGTCAGCCCCAGCATTTT
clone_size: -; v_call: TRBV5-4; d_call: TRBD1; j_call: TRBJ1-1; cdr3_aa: CASSLSRGRTEAFF; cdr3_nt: TGTGCCAGCAGCTTGTCCAGGGGGAGGACTGAAGCTTTCTTT
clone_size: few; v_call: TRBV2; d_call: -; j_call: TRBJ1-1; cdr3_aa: CASSEGAGNTEAFF; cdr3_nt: TGTGCCAGCAGTGAAGGGGCAGGGAACACTGAAGCTTTCTTT
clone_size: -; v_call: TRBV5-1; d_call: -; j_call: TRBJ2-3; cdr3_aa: CASSLRGTPVDTQYF; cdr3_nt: TGCGCCAGCAGCTTGCGCGGCACACCGGTGGATACGCAGTATTTT
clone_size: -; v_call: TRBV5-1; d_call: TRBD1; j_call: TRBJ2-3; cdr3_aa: CASSLTTGKSDTQYF; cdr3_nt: TGCGCCAGCAGCTTGACGACAGGGAAATCAGATACGCAGTATTTT
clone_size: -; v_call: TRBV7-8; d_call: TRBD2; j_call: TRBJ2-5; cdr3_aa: CASSHPHEGAGEETQYF; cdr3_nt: TGTGCCAGCAGCCATCCCCACGAAGGAGCGGGGGAAGAGACCCAGTACTTC
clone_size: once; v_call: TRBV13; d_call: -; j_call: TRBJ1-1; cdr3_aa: CASREGQLNTEAFF; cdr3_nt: TGTGCCAGCAGGGAAGGACAGCTCAACACTGAAGCTTTCTTT
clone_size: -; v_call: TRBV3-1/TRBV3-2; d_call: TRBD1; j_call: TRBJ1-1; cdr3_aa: CASSQPTGGARGDTEAFF; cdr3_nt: TGTGCCAGCAGCCAGCCTACAGGGGGCGCGAGAGGAGACACTGAAGCTTTCTTT
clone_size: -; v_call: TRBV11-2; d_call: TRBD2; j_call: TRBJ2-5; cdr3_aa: CASSLYQAGKRETQYF; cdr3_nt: TGTGCCAGCAGCCTGTACCAAGCGGGGAAGAGAGAGACCCAGTACTTC
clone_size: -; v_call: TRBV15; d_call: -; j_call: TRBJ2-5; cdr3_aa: CATSTTGQETQYF; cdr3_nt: TGTGCCACCAGTACTACAGGCCAAGAGACCCAGTACTTC
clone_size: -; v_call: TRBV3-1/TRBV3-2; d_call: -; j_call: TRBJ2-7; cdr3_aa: CASSQDLTFGGPNEQYF; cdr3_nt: TGTGCCAGCAGCCAAGATTTGACGTTTGGGGGCCCCAACGAGCAGTACTTC
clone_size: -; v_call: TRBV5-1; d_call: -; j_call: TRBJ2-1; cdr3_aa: CASTEGSYNEQFF; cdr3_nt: TGCGCCAGCACGGAGGGTTCCTACAATGAGCAGTTCTTC
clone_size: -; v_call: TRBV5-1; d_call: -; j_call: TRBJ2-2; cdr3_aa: CASSFGTTDNTGELFF; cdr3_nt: TGCGCCAGCAGCTTCGGGACAACGGATAACACCGGGGAGCTGTTTTTT
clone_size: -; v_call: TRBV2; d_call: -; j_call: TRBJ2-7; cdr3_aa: CASSARAEQYF; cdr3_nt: TGTGCCAGCAGTGCCAGGGCCGAGCAGTACTTC
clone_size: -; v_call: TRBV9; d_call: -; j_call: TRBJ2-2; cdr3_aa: CASSVGGDVGSGELFF; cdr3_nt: TGTGCCAGCAGCGTAGGGGGAGACGTCGGTTCCGGGGAGCTGTTTTTT
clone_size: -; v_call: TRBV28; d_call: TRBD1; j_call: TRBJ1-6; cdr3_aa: CASSFSGQGKRPYNSPLHF; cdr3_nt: TGTGCCAGCAGTTTCTCGGGACAGGGAAAGAGGCCCTATAATTCACCCCTCCACTTT
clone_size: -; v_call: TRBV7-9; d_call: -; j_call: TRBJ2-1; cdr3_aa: CASSRITGLPFF; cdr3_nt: TGTGCCAGCAGCCGTATCACAGGGTTACCGTTCTTC
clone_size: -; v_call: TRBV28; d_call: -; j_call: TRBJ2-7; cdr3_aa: CASTPTGSQVGEQYF; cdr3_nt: TGTGCCAGCACTCCAACAGGGTCCCAGGTTGGCGAGCAGTACTTC
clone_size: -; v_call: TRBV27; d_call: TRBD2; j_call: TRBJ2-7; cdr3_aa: CASSSISGGSSYEQYF; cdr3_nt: TGTGCCAGCAGTTCCATCAGCGGGGGGAGCTCCTACGAGCAGTACTTC
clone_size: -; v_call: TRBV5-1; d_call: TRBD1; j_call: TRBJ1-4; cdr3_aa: CASSLFGQGEEKLFF; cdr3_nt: TGCGCCAGCAGCTTGTTCGGACAGGGGGAGGAAAAACTGTTTTTT
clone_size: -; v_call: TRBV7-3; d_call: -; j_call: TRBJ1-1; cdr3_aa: CASSYRQNTEAFF; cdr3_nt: TGTGCCAGCAGCTACAGGCAGAACACTGAAGCTTTCTTT
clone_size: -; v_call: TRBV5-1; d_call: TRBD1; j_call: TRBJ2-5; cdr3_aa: CASSYKGTGVQGDF; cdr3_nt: TGCGCCAGCAGCTACAAGGGGACAGGGGTTCAGGGGGACTTC
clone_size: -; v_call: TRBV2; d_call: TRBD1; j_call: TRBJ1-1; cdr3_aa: CASSLAGGKGAFF; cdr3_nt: TGTGCCAGCAGTCTTGCAGGGGGCAAAGGAGCTTTCTTT
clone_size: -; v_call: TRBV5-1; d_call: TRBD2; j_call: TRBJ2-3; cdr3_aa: CASSAVLAGGSDTQYF; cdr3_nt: TGCGCCAGCAGCGCGGTCCTAGCGGGGGGGTCAGATACGCAGTATTTT
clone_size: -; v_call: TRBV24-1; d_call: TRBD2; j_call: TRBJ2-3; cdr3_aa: CATSDSPGGNTDTQYF; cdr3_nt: TGTGCCACCAGTGATTCCCCGGGGGGGAACACAGATACGCAGTATTTT
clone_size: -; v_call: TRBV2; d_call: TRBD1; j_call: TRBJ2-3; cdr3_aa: CASSEEWGTGSGTQYF; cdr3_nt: TGTGCCAGCAGTGAAGAGTGGGGGACAGGTTCCGGTACGCAGTATTTT
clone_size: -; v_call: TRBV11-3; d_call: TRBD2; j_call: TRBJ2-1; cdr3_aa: CASSLGGAYNEQFF; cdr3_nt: TGTGCCAGCAGCTTGGGGGGGGCCTACAATGAGCAGTTCTTC
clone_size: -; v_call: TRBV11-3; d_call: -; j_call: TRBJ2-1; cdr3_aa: CASSSSNEQFF; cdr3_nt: TGTGCCAGCAGCTCGTCCAATGAGCAGTTCTTC
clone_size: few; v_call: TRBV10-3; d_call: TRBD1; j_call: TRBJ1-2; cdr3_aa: CATYKSGTGGDGYTF; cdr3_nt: TGTGCCACCTACAAATCCGGGACAGGGGGCGATGGCTACACCTTC